These T cell receptor beta chains were read from a single sample in a study of human T cells and chemical hapten exposure. TCRdb independently ran MiXCR on the RACE reads; one entry per CDR3 protein. The table has approximately 400,000 distinct CDR3 sequences, approximately 5.1% seen once. Material: whole blood, obtained in connection with sensitization to the hapten diphenylcyclopropenone (DPC). The receptors derive from a woman in her forties or fifties with alopecia areata. Some clones in this sample may be carry-over from other donors' samples. CDR3s include the opening cysteine and the closing phenylalanine or tryptophan. D genes are given only for firm matches. Expanded clones are given a class, and other clones once, few, many or no size at all.

D	size	V	J	DNA	CDR3
TRBD1	NA	TRBV5-4	TRBJ2-5	TGTGCCAGCAGCTTGGGGGACAGGGGCCAAGAGACCCAGTACTTC	CASSLGDRGQETQYF
TRBD2	NA	TRBV3-1	TRBJ2-1	TGTGCCAGCCGAACTAGCGTCCGAAACAATGAGCAGTTCTTC	CASRTSVRNNEQFF
NA	NA	TRBV4-3	TRBJ2-7	TGCGCCAGCAGCCAAGTAAAAGGGACGATCTACGAGCAGTACTTC	CASSQVKGTIYEQYF
NA	many	TRBV2	TRBJ1-1	TGTGCCAGCAGTCCCAGGGGACGCGCTTTCTTT	CASSPRGRAFF
NA	few	TRBV15	TRBJ1-5	TGTGCCACCAGCAAAGGGGTTGGCAATCAGCCCCAGCATTTT	CATSKGVGNQPQHF
TRBD1	many	TRBV29-1	TRBJ1-1	TGCAGCGTTGAATTGTTGCCAGGGGGAGGCACTGAAGCTTTCTTT	CSVELLPGGGTEAFF
NA	few	TRBV29-1	TRBJ2-7	TGCAGCGTTGAAGGCGGCAGTCTCTCCGAGCAGTACTTC	CSVEGGSLSEQYF
NA	many	TRBV4-1	TRBJ1-2	TGCGCCAGCAGCCCCGGGGAGGTCCTGACCTATGGCTACACCTTC	CASSPGEVLTYGYTF
NA	few	TRBV14	TRBJ2-7	TGTGCCAGCAGCCAAGTGATTAGCGGATACGAGCAGTACTTC	CASSQVISGYEQYF
NA	many	TRBV7-6	TRBJ2-7	TGTGCCAGCAGCTTAGCGCCGGAGGGAGAGGTGAAGTACGAGCAGTACTTC	CASSLAPEGEVKYEQYF
TRBD2	NA	TRBV2	TRBJ2-1	TGTGCCAGCACGGGTAGCGGGAGCTACAATGAGCAGTTCTTC	CASTGSGSYNEQFF
NA	many	TRBV18	TRBJ1-2	TGTGCCAGCTCGTTTTTGAGGGAGGATGGCTACACCTTC	CASSFLREDGYTF
NA	many	TRBV5-6	TRBJ2-1	TGTGCCAGCAGCCACTCTGGCTTAGACAGTACCTATTATTACTCCTACAATGAGCAGTTCTTC	CASSHSGLDSTYYYSYNEQFF
NA	few	TRBV18	TRBJ2-5	TGTGCCAGCTCACCACTAGAAGAGACCCAGTACTTC	CASSPLEETQYF
TRBD1	few	TRBV5-1	TRBJ1-1	TGCGCCAGCAGCTTGGCGACAGGGGTTGAAGCTTTCTTT	CASSLATGVEAFF
NA	NA	TRBV12-5	TRBJ1-5	TGTGCTAGTGCCAATAGAGAGAATAGCAATCAGCCCCAGCATTTT	CASANRENSNQPQHF
TRBD1	few	TRBV12-3/TRBV12-4	TRBJ1-3	TGTGCCAGCAGGGGACAGGGCCCTGGAAACACCATATATTTT	CASRGQGPGNTIYF
NA	many	TRBV28	TRBJ1-1	TGTGCCAGCAGTCCGCCGGGCAGGTTGAACACTGAAGCTTTCTTT	CASSPPGRLNTEAFF
TRBD2	many	TRBV3-1	TRBJ2-1	TGTGCCAGCAGCGGGACTACCCTTAATGAGCAGTTCTTC	CASSGTTLNEQFF
TRBD2	NA	TRBV10-3	TRBJ2-3	TGTGCCATCAGGGAGACTAGCGGGGGGGCGAGTACAGATACGCAGTATTTT	CAIRETSGGASTDTQYF
TRBD2	many	TRBV11-2	TRBJ2-1	TGTGCCAGCAGCCACAGCGGGAGGGGAGTCGATGAGCAGTTCTTC	CASSHSGRGVDEQFF
NA	few	TRBV6-1	TRBJ2-7	TGTGCCAGCAGTGAATGGGCCGAGCAGTACTTC	CASSEWAEQYF
TRBD2	many	TRBV4-2	TRBJ2-1	TGTGCCAGCAGGCTTACCGGGACTAGCGGGAACTATGAGCAGTTCTTC	CASRLTGTSGNYEQFF
TRBD2	NA	TRBV4-3	TRBJ2-1	TGCGCCAGCAGCCAAGATGTGGGGGCGGGAGGGGGTGGATACAATGAGCAGTTCTTC	CASSQDVGAGGGGYNEQFF
TRBD2	NA	TRBV2	TRBJ2-3	TGTGCCAGCAGTGAGCTAGCGGGAACTCCGCGAACGCAGTATTTT	CASSELAGTPRTQYF
TRBD1	many	TRBV20-1	TRBJ1-6	TGCAGTGCTCAGCAGACAGGGGGAGGGGCCCTCCACTTT	CSAQQTGGGALHF
NA	few	TRBV7-2	TRBJ1-1	TGTGCCAGCAGGCCGCCGGGGCTAACTGAAGCTTTCTTT	CASRPPGLTEAFF
NA	few	TRBV5-1	TRBJ1-4	TGCGCCAGCAGCGTCCTCCCTGGACTCACCGAAAAACTGTTTTTT	CASSVLPGLTEKLFF
TRBD1	many	TRBV12-5	TRBJ1-6	TGTGCTAGTGGTTTAAGGGACAGAAATAATTCACCCCTCCACTTT	CASGLRDRNNSPLHF
NA	NA	TRBV6-1	TRBJ1-5	TGTGCCAGCACATCGGGCCTACTCCTCGGAGGGTATAGCAATCAGCCCCAGCATTTT	CASTSGLLLGGYSNQPQHF
NA	many	TRBV6-1	TRBJ2-1	TGTGCCAGCCAGGGGGGAGAGCAGTTCTTC	CASQGGEQFF
TRBD2	few	TRBV20-1	TRBJ2-7	TGCAGTGCTACAAGCGGGAGGGTGGGCGAGCAGTACTTC	CSATSGRVGEQYF
NA	many	TRBV11-2	TRBJ1-1	TGTGCCAGCAGCTACCTAGACCGCGCTGAAGCTTTCTTT	CASSYLDRAEAFF
NA	many	TRBV10-3	TRBJ2-1	TGTGCCACCGACGACGCGGGGGAGCAGTTCTTC	CATDDAGEQFF
TRBD1	NA	TRBV5-8	TRBJ1-3	TGTGCCAGCAGAAGATGGGACAGGGACTCTGGAAACACCATATATTTT	CASRRWDRDSGNTIYF
TRBD1	NA	TRBV12-3/TRBV12-4	TRBJ1-4	TGTGCCAGCAGTCTTGGGACCAGGGGGGAAAAACTGTTTTTT	CASSLGTRGEKLFF
TRBD1	many	TRBV6-5	TRBJ1-1	TGTGCCAGCAGTTACGCCCGGGACAGGGGGTATAGCGTAGATGAAGCTTTCTTT	CASSYARDRGYSVDEAFF
NA	NA	TRBV29-1	TRBJ1-2	TGCAGCGTTTACTCAGGGAAACGCTATGGCTACACCTTC	CSVYSGKRYGYTF
NA	many	TRBV20-1	TRBJ1-1	TGCAGTGCGCTGTCCCCCGGAACTGAAGCTTTCTTT	CSALSPGTEAFF
NA	few	TRBV2	TRBJ2-5	TGTGCCAGCAGACGCCGGGACTCGGTATGGGACCAGTACTTC	CASRRRDSVWDQYF
NA	many	TRBV27	TRBJ1-6	TGTGCCAGCAGTCCCGGACGGGGGGTTTCACCCCTCCACTTT	CASSPGRGVSPLHF
NA	NA	TRBV4-1	TRBJ2-3	TGCGCCAGCAGCCAAGAAGCCACAGATACGCAGTATTTT	CASSQEATDTQYF
NA	NA	TRBV28	TRBJ2-7	TGTGCCGACACGGAGTCGCCCTACGAGCAGTACTTC	CADTESPYEQYF
TRBD1	many	TRBV4-1	TRBJ2-7	TGCGCCAGCAGCCAAGATTCTCCTTTTGCGACAGGGGACGAGCAGTACTTC	CASSQDSPFATGDEQYF
TRBD2	many	TRBV12-3/TRBV12-4	TRBJ2-1	TGTGCCAGCAGGGTGACTAGCGGGAGGTACAATGAGCAGTTCTTC	CASRVTSGRYNEQFF